This T cell receptor beta chain was profiled in a study of T-cell reconstitution after alpha-beta-depleted transplantation in children (TCRdb year 2016). Describing the broader study: T-cell immune reconstitution after TCRalphabeta/CD19-depleted allogeneic hematopoietic cell transplantation in children was quantitatively tracked in the study by means of TCR repertoire profiling.

Libraries were built with PCR. TCRdb lists the instrument as Illumina HiSeq 2500. Molecular barcoding was employed in the preparation of TCR libraries, with unique molecular identifiers being used to normalize TCRbeta repertoire quantification. In-frame beta chains were kept once TCRdb had trimmed the public reads at Q25 with fastp and called clones with MiXCR. One record per CDR3 amino acid sequence lists the most common genes and DNA. This sample holds 200,000 or so distinct CDR3 sequences; approximately 8.4% were observed only once. The ten largest clones represent roughly a third of the sample. Findings and caveats that apply to the study as a whole: The high TCRbeta diversity at day 60 in some patients was ascribed to recipient T cells and intrathymic progenitors that had survived conditioning. The frequencies of hyperexpanded clones fell over the following months, and after one year, T-cell counts and TCRbeta diversity were mostly attributed to newly produced T cells. The apparently early alphabetaT-cell count recovery about two months after transplant was reportedly dependent on only several hundred rapidly expanded clones derived from non-depleted graft cells.

This clonotype was counted a few times. Its antigen specificity is not known. No base quality information exists; no much larger clone differs at one position. The sample's treatment or condition, from its label and the paper: allogeneic hematopoietic cell transplantation with graft depleted of TCRalphabeta T cells and CD19 B cells. The transplant recipients were children given TCRalphabeta/CD19-depleted allogeneic hematopoietic cell grafts. From the germline V gene, CDR1 is SGHDN and CDR2 is FVKESK. V and J are trimmed by 3 bases and 8 bases, and the gene matches miss 6 bases of the junction. The CDR3 has 14 amino acids, counting the end cysteine and phenylalanine. Left in the record is the CDR3 DNA by itself, 42 bases read in frame from the first base.

Specimen: PBMCs, mostly from graft donor cells, collected 360 days after TCRalphabeta/CD19-depleted stem cell transplant. The chain employs TRBV14 and TRBJ2-1; 8 bases in the junction line up with TRBD1. The sequence derives from a male patient between 2 and 10 years old who had a stem cell transplant for acute myeloid leukemia, so the T cells may come from the graft donor. Here the CDR3 is given as CASSQPGQGDEQFF. At the DNA level, the sequence is TGTGCCAGCAGCCAGCCCGGACAGGGCGATGAGCAGTTCTTC.